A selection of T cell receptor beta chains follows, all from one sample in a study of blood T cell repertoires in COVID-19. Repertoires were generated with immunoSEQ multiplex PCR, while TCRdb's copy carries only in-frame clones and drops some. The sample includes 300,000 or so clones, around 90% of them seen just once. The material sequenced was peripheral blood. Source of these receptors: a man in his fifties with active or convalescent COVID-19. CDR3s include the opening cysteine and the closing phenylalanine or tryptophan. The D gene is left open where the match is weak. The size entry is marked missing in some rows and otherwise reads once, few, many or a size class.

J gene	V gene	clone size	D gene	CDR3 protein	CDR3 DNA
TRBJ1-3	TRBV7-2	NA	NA	CASRLDSYSGNTIYF	TGTGCCAGCAGACTCGACAGCTACTCTGGAAACACCATATATTTT
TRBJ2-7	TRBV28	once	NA	CASSSPEGSSYEQYF	TGTGCCAGCAGTTCCCCTGAGGGTAGCTCCTACGAGCAGTACTTC
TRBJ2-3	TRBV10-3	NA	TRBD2	CAIRATSGISTDTQYF	TGTGCCATCAGGGCGACTAGCGGGATTAGCACAGATACGCAGTATTTT
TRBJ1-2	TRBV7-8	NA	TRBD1	CASSSTIGGAGGGYTF	TGTGCCAGCAGCTCAACCATAGGGGGCGCGGGTGGTGGCTACACCTTC
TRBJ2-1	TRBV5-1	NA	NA	CASSGYGDSYNEQFF	TGCGCCAGCAGCGGCTACGGAGACTCCTACAATGAGCAGTTCTTC
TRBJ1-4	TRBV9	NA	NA	CASSAGGTTNEKLFF	TGTGCCAGCAGCGCGGGGGGGACAACTAATGAAAAACTGTTTTTT
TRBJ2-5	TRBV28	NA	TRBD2	CASNPGLGPQETQYF	TGTGCCAGCAACCCGGGACTAGGACCTCAAGAGACCCAGTACTTC
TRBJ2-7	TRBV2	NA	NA	CASRRSGFSYEQYF	TGTGCCAGCAGGAGGTCGGGATTCTCCTACGAGCAGTACTTC
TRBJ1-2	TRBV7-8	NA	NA	CASSATDSLTYGYTF	TGTGCCAGCAGCGCCACGGACAGCCTCACCTATGGCTACACCTTC
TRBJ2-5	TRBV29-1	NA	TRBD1	CSVADTGGQETQYF	TGCAGCGTAGCCGATACAGGGGGCCAGGAGACCCAGTACTTC
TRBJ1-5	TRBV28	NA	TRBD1	CASSEGTAYQPQHF	TGTGCCAGCAGCGAGGGGACAGCTTATCAGCCCCAGCATTTT
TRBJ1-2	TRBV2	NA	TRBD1	CASSELTGPLYGYTF	TGTGCCAGCAGTGAATTGACAGGGCCCCTCTATGGCTACACCTTC
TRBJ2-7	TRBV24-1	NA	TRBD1	CATSDPGQGTYEQYF	TGTGCCACCAGTGACCCGGGACAGGGGACCTACGAGCAGTACTTC
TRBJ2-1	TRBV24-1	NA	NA	CATSDSRGLEGQFF	TGTGCCACCAGTGATTCGCGGGGCCTTGAAGGGCAGTTCTTC
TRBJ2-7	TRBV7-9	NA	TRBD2	CASSNPTSGGANEQYF	TGTGCCAGCAGCAATCCAACTAGCGGGGGGGCCAACGAGCAGTACTTC
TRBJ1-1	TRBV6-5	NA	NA	CASSFWGGNTEAFF	TGTGCCAGCAGCTTCTGGGGGGGGAACACTGAAGCTTTCTTT
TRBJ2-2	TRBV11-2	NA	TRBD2	CASSSLAGANTGELFF	TGTGCCAGCAGCTCCCTAGCGGGAGCGAACACCGGGGAGCTGTTTTTT
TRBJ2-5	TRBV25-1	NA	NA	CASSRETQYF	TGTGCCAGCAGTCGTGAGACCCAGTACTTC
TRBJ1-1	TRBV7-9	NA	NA	CASSPWEVHNTEAFF	TGTGCCAGCAGCCCCTGGGAGGTACACAACACTGAAGCTTTCTTT
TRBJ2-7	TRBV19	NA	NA	CASSILEGHYEQYF	TGTGCCAGTAGTATTTTGGAGGGCCACTACGAGCAGTACTTC
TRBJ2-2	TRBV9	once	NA	CASSANQGPYTGELFF	TGTGCCAGCAGCGCGAATCAGGGCCCCTACACCGGGGAGCTGTTTTTT
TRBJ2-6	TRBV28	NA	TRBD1	CASSDGQGMVTGANVLTF	TGTGCCAGCAGCGACGGACAGGGAATGGTGACTGGGGCCAACGTCCTGACTTTC
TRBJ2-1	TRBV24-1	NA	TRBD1	CATSDFGTGYFHEQFF	TGTGCCACCAGTGACTTCGGGACAGGGTACTTCCATGAGCAGTTCTTC
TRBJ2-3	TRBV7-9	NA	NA	CASSPRGKDTQYF	TGTGCCAGCAGCCCCCGGGGTAAAGATACGCAGTATTTT
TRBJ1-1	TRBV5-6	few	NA	CASSWAGLGAGTEAFF	TGTGCCAGCAGCTGGGCCGGGTTGGGAGCAGGCACTGAAGCTTTCTTT
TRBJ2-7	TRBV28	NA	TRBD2	CASSLLTSGGTYEQYF	TGTGCCAGCAGTTTACTTACTAGCGGGGGGACCTACGAGCAGTACTTC
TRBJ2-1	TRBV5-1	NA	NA	CASSFDSRSNEQFF	TGCGCCAGCAGCTTCGACAGCAGGTCCAATGAGCAGTTCTTC
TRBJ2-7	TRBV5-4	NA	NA	CASSSQLNYEQYF	TGTGCCAGCAGCTCCCAACTAAATTACGAGCAGTACTTC
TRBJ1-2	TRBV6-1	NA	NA	CASSDGVFGYTF	TGTGCCAGCAGTGATGGAGTATTTGGCTACACCTTC
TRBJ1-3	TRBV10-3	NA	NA	CAISQGQYQGNTIYF	TGTGCCATCAGCCAAGGACAGTACCAGGGAAACACCATATATTTT
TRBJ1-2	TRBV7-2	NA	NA	CASSSGRVGGTYGYTF	TGTGCCAGCAGCTCAGGGAGGGTTGGGGGAACCTATGGCTACACCTTC
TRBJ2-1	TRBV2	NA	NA	CASSELGLGLNNEQFF	TGTGCCAGCAGTGAACTGGGATTGGGGCTTAACAATGAGCAGTTCTTC
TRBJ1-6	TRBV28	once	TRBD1	CASSPPGQGKGSPLHF	TGTGCCAGCAGTCCCCCGGGACAGGGGAAGGGATCACCCCTCCACTTT
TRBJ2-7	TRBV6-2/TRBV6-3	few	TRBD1	CASSRGQGGEQYF	TGTGCCAGCAGTCGGGGACAGGGAGGCGAGCAGTACTTC
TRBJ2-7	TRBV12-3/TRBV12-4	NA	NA	CVSSFSETSEQYF	TGTGTCAGCAGTTTTTCCGAAACGAGCGAGCAGTACTTC
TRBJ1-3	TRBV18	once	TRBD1	CASSGTDSGNTIYF	TGTGCCAGCTCCGGGACAGACTCTGGAAACACCATATATTTT
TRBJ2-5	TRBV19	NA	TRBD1	CASSIGGTGGFSETQYF	TGTGCCAGTAGTATAGGGGGGACAGGGGGATTTTCGGAGACCCAGTACTTC